This is a list of T cell receptor beta chains from one sample in a study of blood T cell repertoires in COVID-19. TCRdb's table, derived via immunoSEQ multiplex PCR, lists solely in-frame clones and lacks some. The data contain roughly 440,000 clones, roughly 88% of them seen just once; the ten biggest clones take up around 12%. The sequencing input was peripheral blood. The receptor set was obtained from a woman between 50 and 59 years old with COVID-19, enrolled during active disease. Each CDR3 is given with its conserved first and last residue. The D gene is left open where the match is weak. Rows may omit the clone size; those that give it use once, few, many or a size class.

j_gene | abundance | v_gene | d_gene | CDR3aa | CDR3nt
TRBJ2-1 | . | TRBV29-1 | TRBD2 | CSGRASGLYNEQFF | TGCAGCGGGCGGGCTAGCGGGTTATACAATGAGCAGTTCTTC
TRBJ1-3 | . | TRBV5-4 | . | CASSLEGLRSGNTIYF | TGTGCCAGCAGCTTGGAGGGGCTACGCTCTGGAAACACCATATATTTT
TRBJ1-2 | . | TRBV6-2/TRBV6-3 | TRBD1 | CASSPGTGSPNYGYTF | TGTGCCAGCAGCCCTGGGACAGGGAGTCCGAACTATGGCTACACCTTC
TRBJ1-1 | . | TRBV5-1 | . | CASSLAPGQYTGAFF | TGCGCCAGCAGCTTGGCACCCGGACAGTATACGGGAGCTTTCTTT
TRBJ1-2 | . | TRBV12-3/TRBV12-4 | TRBD1 | CASSPGTGDGYTF | TGTGCCAGCAGCCCCGGGACAGGGGATGGCTACACCTTC
TRBJ2-1 | . | TRBV12-3/TRBV12-4 | . | CASSTSTGEKQFF | TGTGCCAGCAGCACTTCCACGGGGGAGAAGCAGTTCTTC
TRBJ1-2 | . | TRBV6-5 | . | CASSYSGGSYTF | TGTGCCAGCAGTTACTCGGGGGGAAGCTACACCTTC
TRBJ1-1 | . | TRBV7-6 | . | CASSRGAPGTEAFF | TGTGCCAGCAGCCGGGGGGCGCCGGGGACTGAAGCTTTCTTT
TRBJ1-6 | . | TRBV27 | . | CASSLIGGEAPLHF | TGTGCCAGCAGTTTAATCGGGGGAGAGGCCCCCCTCCACTTT
TRBJ2-7 | . | TRBV11-2 | TRBD1 | CASSLEGQGAYGQYF | TGTGCCAGCAGCTTAGAAGGACAGGGGGCTTACGGGCAGTACTTC
TRBJ1-1 | . | TRBV10-3 | . | CAISESGSTEAFF | TGTGCCATCAGTGAGTCGGGGAGCACTGAAGCTTTCTTT
TRBJ2-7 | once | TRBV4-1 | . | CASSQGGGFFSGQPYEQYF | TGCGCCAGCAGCCAAGGGGGTGGCTTTTTTTCTGGACAGCCCTACGAGCAGTACTTC
TRBJ1-3 | few | TRBV7-9 | . | CASSSPTGLNGNTIYF | TGTGCCAGCAGCTCCCCCACAGGGCTGAACGGAAACACCATATATTTT